Below, 2 T cell receptor beta chains from the same sample are listed, as sequenced in a study of cytomegalovirus exposure and HLA in healthy donors. PCR was performed using 60 Vbeta and 13 Jbeta primers. Profiling relied on immunoSEQ multiplex PCR, and the TCRdb table lists in-frame clones only, not all of them. Among 130,000 to 150,000 clones listed, approximately 84% were seen once. Sequencing used PBMCs. All receptors come from a woman aged 60-70 years in good health and CMV-seropositive.

The chain employs TRBV28 and TRBJ1-5, with D maybe TRBD1 (5 bases). Germline CDR1 and CDR2: MDHEN and SYDVKM. This CDR3 spans 15 amino acids. V shed 6 bases and J shed 2 bases, with 14 bases lying between them. CDR3 nucleotide sequence: TGTGCCAGCAGCGCTTCAGGGCTCGGCAATCAGCCCCAGCATTTT. Encoded protein: CASSASGLGNQPQHF.

V gene TRBV5-1 combines with J gene TRBJ1-2; no firm D call. Germline V gene data show CDR1 as SGHRS and CDR2 as YFSETQ. The CDR3 is 13 amino acids. V was clipped by 0 bases and J by 5 bases, with 8 bases between them. CDR3 sequence (DNA): TGCGCCAGCAGCTTGGGACGGACTTATGGCTACACCTTC. As protein: CASSLGRTYGYTF.